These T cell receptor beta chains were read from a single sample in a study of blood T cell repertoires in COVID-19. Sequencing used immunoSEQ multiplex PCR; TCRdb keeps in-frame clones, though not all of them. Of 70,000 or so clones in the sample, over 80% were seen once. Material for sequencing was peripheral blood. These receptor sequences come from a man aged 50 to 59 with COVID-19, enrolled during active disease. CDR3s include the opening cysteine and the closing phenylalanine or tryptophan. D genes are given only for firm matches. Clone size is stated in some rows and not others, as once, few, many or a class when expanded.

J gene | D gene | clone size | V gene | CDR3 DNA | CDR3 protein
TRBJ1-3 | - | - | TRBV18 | TGTGCCAGCTCACCAGGCAGCTCTGGAAACACCATATATTTT | CASSPGSSGNTIYF
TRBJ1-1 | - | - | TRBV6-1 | TGTGCCAGCAGTGAGAGGGTACTTGAAGCTTTCTTT | CASSERVLEAFF
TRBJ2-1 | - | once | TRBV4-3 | TGCGCCAGCAGCCAAGATACGCGCTCTGAGCAGTTCTTC | CASSQDTRSEQFF
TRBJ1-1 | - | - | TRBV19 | TGTGCCAGTAGAACTCTTCCTATGGGGCAGGTTGGTGAAGCTTTCTTT | CASRTLPMGQVGEAFF
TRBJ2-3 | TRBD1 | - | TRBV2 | TGTGCCAGCAGTGACAGGGGGACAGTAGATACGCAGTATTTT | CASSDRGTVDTQYF
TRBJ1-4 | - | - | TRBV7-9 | TGTGCCAGCAGCTTAGAGGCACAGGGCGGTGAAAAACTGTTTTTT | CASSLEAQGGEKLFF
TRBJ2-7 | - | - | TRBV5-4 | TGTGCCAGCAGCCCGTCTCGGAGGACCTACGAGCAGTACTTC | CASSPSRRTYEQYF
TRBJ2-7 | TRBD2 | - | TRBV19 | TGTGCCAGTAGCCTAGCGGGAGGGCCGTACGAGCAGTACTTC | CASSLAGGPYEQYF
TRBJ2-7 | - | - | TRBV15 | TGTGCCACCAGCAGGAGGCGGGGGCGCGACGAGCAGTACTTC | CATSRRRGRDEQYF
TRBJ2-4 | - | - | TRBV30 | TGTGCCTGGAGTGTGAAGGCGGGAAACATTCAGTACTTC | CAWSVKAGNIQYF
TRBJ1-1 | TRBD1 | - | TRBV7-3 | TGTGCCAGCAGCTCGGGACAGGGGACTGAAGCTTTCTTT | CASSSGQGTEAFF
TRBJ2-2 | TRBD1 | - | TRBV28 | TGTGCCAGCAGTTTAAGGGACAGTCATCTCACCGGGGAGCTGTTTTTT | CASSLRDSHLTGELFF
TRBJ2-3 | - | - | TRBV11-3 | TGTGCCAGCAGCTATCGGAGGGCCGACGCAGATACGCAGTATTTT | CASSYRRADADTQYF
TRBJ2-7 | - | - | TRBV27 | TGTGCCAGCAGTTTGCGAGAGCAGTACTTC | CASSLREQYF
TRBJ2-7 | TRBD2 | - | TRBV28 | TGTGCCAGCACCCACCCGGGAGGGGCCCACGAGCAGTACTTC | CASTHPGGAHEQYF
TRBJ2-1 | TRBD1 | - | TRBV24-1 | TGTGCCACCAGTGATGCGCGGGGGACAGGGAGCCTGTGGAATGAGCAGTTCTTC | CATSDARGTGSLWNEQFF
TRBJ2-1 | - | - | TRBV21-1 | TGTGCCAGCAGCAAAGCAGGGGGCACCGCCTCCTACAATGAGCAGTTCTTC | CASSKAGGTASYNEQFF
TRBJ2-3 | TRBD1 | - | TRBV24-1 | TGTGCCACCAGTGATTTGGGTGTGCGGGACAGGTTGTATTTT | CATSDLGVRDRLYF
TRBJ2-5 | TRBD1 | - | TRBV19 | TGTGCCAGTAGTAGGGACAGACAGCAAGAGACCCAGTACTTC | CASSRDRQQETQYF
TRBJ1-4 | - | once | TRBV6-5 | TGTGCCAGCAGTTACCGGAGGGAAAAACTGTTTTTT | CASSYRREKLFF
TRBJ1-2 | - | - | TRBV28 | TGTGCCAGCAGTTTATCTAGAGGGTTTGGCTACACCTTC | CASSLSRGFGYTF
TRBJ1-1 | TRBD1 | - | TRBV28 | TGTGCCAGCAGCCCGACAGGGACGAACACTGAAGCTTTCTTT | CASSPTGTNTEAFF
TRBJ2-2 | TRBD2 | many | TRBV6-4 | TGTGCCAGCAAGCGGGAGGACACCGGGGAGCTGTTTTTT | CASKREDTGELFF
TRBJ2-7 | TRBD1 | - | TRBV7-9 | TGTGCCAGCAGCTTAGACAGGGGCGAGCAGTACTTC | CASSLDRGEQYF
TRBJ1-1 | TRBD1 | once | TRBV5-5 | TGTGCCAGCAGCTGGGGGGACAGGCAGAACACTGAAGCTTTCTTT | CASSWGDRQNTEAFF
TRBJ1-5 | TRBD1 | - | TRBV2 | TGTGCCAGCAGTAAAGACAGGGGTGTAAATCAGCCCCAGCATTTT | CASSKDRGVNQPQHF
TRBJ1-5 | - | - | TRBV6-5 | TGTGCCAGCAGCCCCCGGAGTGATCAGCCCCAGCATTTT | CASSPRSDQPQHF
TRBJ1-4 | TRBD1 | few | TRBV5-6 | TGTGCCAGCAGCTCCGACACAGGGGAAAGTGATGAAAAACTGTTTTTT | CASSSDTGESDEKLFF
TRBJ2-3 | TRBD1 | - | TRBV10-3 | TGTGCCATCAGTTGGACAGGGGGAACAGATACGCAGTATTTT | CAISWTGGTDTQYF
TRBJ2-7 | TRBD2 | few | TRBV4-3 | TGCGCCAGCAGCCAAGTAGCGGGGCATCCTTCCGAGCAGTACTTC | CASSQVAGHPSEQYF
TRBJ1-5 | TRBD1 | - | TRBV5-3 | TGTGCCAGAAGCAAGGACAGGGGTTGGAGTCAGCCCCAGCATTTT | CARSKDRGWSQPQHF
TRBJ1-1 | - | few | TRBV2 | TGTGCCAGAGGGGGGGTGAACACTGAAGCTTTCTTT | CARGGVNTEAFF
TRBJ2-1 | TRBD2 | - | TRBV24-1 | TGTGCCACCAGTGACCCGGGACTAGGATCCTACAATGAGCAGTTCTTC | CATSDPGLGSYNEQFF
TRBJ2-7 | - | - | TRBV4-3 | TGCGCCAGCAGCCAAGATAATGGCGGAACCTACGAGCAGTACTTC | CASSQDNGGTYEQYF
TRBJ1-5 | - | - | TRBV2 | TGTGCCAGCAGGGGTTCGACAGAAAATCAGCCCCAGCATTTT | CASRGSTENQPQHF
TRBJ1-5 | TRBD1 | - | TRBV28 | TGTGCCAGCAGTCCGCCGGACAGGGCTCAATACAATCAGCCCCAGCATTTT | CASSPPDRAQYNQPQHF
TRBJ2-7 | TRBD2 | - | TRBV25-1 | TGTGCCAGCAGTGAGGGGTCTAGCGGGAAAGGGTACGAGCAGTACTTC | CASSEGSSGKGYEQYF
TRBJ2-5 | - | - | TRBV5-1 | TGCGCCAGCAGCTTGGCGGCAGGGTCGCCGTCCCAAGAGACCCAGTACTTC | CASSLAAGSPSQETQYF
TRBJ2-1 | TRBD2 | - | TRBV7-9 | TGTGCCAGCAGCTCCACTCTCAGAGGGACTAGCGGGTACAATGAGCAGTTCTTC | CASSSTLRGTSGYNEQFF
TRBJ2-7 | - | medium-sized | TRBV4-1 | TGCGCCAGCAGCGCCTCGTTGACAGGTTCCTACGAGCAGTACTTC | CASSASLTGSYEQYF
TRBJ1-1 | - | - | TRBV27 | TGTGCCAGCAGTCAGGGCTCTGAAGCTTTCTTT | CASSQGSEAFF
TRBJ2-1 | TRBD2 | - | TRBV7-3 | TGTGCCAGCAGCTTACTGACTAGCGGGAGTAGGGATGAGCAGTTCTTC | CASSLLTSGSRDEQFF
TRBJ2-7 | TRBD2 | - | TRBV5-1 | TGCGCCAGCAGCCTGGGACTAGCGGGAGGGCCGGGGGAGCAGTACTTC | CASSLGLAGGPGEQYF
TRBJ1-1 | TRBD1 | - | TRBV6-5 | TGTGCCAGCACCCGTGTTTCGACAGGGATGACTGAAGCTTTCTTT | CASTRVSTGMTEAFF
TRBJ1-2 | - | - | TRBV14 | TGTGCCAGCAGCCCACGGGGAGAAGGCTACACCTTC | CASSPRGEGYTF
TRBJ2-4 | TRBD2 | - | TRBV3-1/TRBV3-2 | TGTGCCAGCAGTCAAGGGCTAGCGGGCACCAAAAACATTCAGTACTTC | CASSQGLAGTKNIQYF
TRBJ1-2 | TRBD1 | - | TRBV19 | TGTGCCAGTGGACACAGGGGAAATAACTATGGCTACACCTTC | CASGHRGNNYGYTF
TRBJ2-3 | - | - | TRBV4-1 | TGCGCCAGCAGCCAACTGGGGGCCGACACAGATACGCAGTATTTT | CASSQLGADTDTQYF
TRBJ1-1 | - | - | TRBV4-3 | TGCGCCAGCAGCCTTTGGACAACGGGCACTGAAGCTTTCTTT | CASSLWTTGTEAFF